Shown below are 4 T cell receptor beta chains from a single sample sequenced in a study of identical twins. TCRdb fed the 5' RACE reads into MiXCR, producing one record per CDR3 protein. The sample records 700,000 or so distinct CDR3 sequences, roughly 8% being singletons. The same data also contributed to another study, on yellow fever vaccine responses in identical twins.

The material sequenced was PBMCs. The receptors here all came from a woman aged 18-29 years in good health.

The chain joins TRBV5-1 to TRBJ2-3; TRBD1 might be the D (6 bases). CDR1 and CDR2 from the germline V gene are SGHRS and YFSETQ. V lost 0 bases to trimming and J lost 5 bases, with 10 bases between them. This CDR3 has 14 residues. The CDR3 reads CASSLDGGRDTQYF. The CDR3, as DNA: TGCGCCAGCAGCTTGGATGGGGGCAGAGATACGCAGTATTTT.

This clonotype has only a few counts. The chain recombines TRBV5-1 with TRBJ2-7, with 9 bases matching TRBD1. The CDR3 has 15 residues. J lost 6 bases, V lost 0 bases, and 7 bases had no gene match. Germline-derived CDR1 and CDR2 are SGHRS and YFSETQ. This chain's CDR3 is CASSLEPGQGGEQYF. The DNA of the CDR3 is TGCGCCAGCAGCTTGGAACCGGGACAGGGTGGCGAGCAGTACTTC.

The J gene is TRBJ1-1, the V gene TRBV7-6; no definite D call. Trimming left V 2 bases short and J 1 base short, with 8 bases between. Germline assignment: CDR1 SGHVS and CDR2 FNYEAQ. This CDR3 is built from 14 residues. CDR3 nucleotides: TGTGCCAGCAGCTTAAACTCGGCGAACACTGAAGCTTTCTTT. Translated, it gives CASSLNSANTEAFF.

This clonotype was recorded many times. The chain uses TRBV7-2 and TRBJ2-2; D unresolved. The CDR3 is 15 amino acids. Trimming left V 3 bases short and J 3 bases short, with 11 bases between. Germline loops: CDR1 SGHTA, CDR2 FQGNSA. CDR3 region: CASSLLREHTGELFF. The CDR3 DNA reads as TGTGCCAGCAGCTTGCTGCGAGAACACACCGGGGAGCTGTTTTTT.